The clone carrying this T cell receptor beta chain has just a few counts. MiXCR, applied by TCRdb to the 5' RACE reads, yields one record per CDR3 protein. The sample lists 450,000 to 650,000 distinct CDR3 sequences; 12% to 15% were seen once. Germline V lookup: CDR1 ENHRY, CDR2 SYGVKD. V dropped 0 bases and J dropped 0 bases, with 18 bases sitting between them. The CDR3 consists of 18 residues. This entry comes from a study of identical twins. The same sample was also used in a study of yellow fever vaccine responses in identical twins.

V is TRBV10-3 and J is TRBJ2-7; a possible D gene is TRBD2 (5 bases). The sequencing sample was made of CD4+ T cells sorted from blood. The clonotype comes from a woman younger than 30 in good health. The CDR3 protein is CAISESGRLIGSSYEQYF. The CDR3 coding sequence is TGTGCCATCAGTGAGTCCGGCAGGCTAATAGGGAGCTCCTACGAGCAGTACTTC.